Below, 10 T cell receptor beta chains from the same sample are listed, as sequenced in a study of blood T cell repertoires in COVID-19. Using immunoSEQ multiplex PCR, the repertoire was profiled, and TCRdb retains in-frame clones only, with some absent. The table has about 220,000 clones, approximately 88% seen once. The sequenced sample was PBMCs or T cells enriched from blood (not recorded which). These receptors were collected from a woman between 40 and 50 years old with acute COVID-19.

This clone has a single count. This chain connects TRBV21-1 to TRBJ2-7; no check of the table's D call, TRBD1, against the DNA was made. TRBV21-1 counts as a pseudogene. This CDR3 spans 17 amino acids. The CDR3 sequence: CASSITGTGDRPHEQYF. In DNA form, the CDR3 reads TGTGCCAGCAGCATAACCGGGACAGGGGATAGACCCCACGAGCAGTACTTC.

The rearrangement uses TRBV11-2 and TRBJ2-7, with TRBD1 identical over 7 bases. This CDR3 has 15 amino acids. From germline, CDR1 is SGHAT and CDR2 FQNNGV. Unmatched junction bases numbered 5, after V lost 2 bases and J lost 1 base. The CDR3 DNA follows: TGTGCCAGCAGCTTAAACCGGGACAGTTCCTACGAGCAGTACTTC. Its translation: CASSLNRDSSYEQYF.

V is TRBV2 and J is TRBJ1-3, with 7 nucleotides matching TRBD1. The CDR3 runs to 16 residues. V was clipped by 5 bases and J by 4 bases; unmatched bases: 11. Per the germline V gene, CDR1 is SNHLY and CDR2 is FYNNEI. The CDR3 nucleotides are TGTGCCAGCAGTCCCGGGGACAGATCATCCGGAAACACCATATATTTT. Encoded protein: CASSPGDRSSGNTIYF.

The chain is built from TRBV5-1 and TRBJ2-7; D might be TRBD2 (6 bases). The CDR3 extends over 17 amino acids. Germline CDR1 SGHRS, CDR2 YFSETQ. Trimming removed 4 bases from V and 0 bases from J, with 20 bases in between. CDR3 coding DNA: TGCGCCAGCAGCCAGCCCGATGGGACTTTGAGCTCCTACGAGCAGTACTTC. Translation gives CASSQPDGTLSSYEQYF.

The rearrangement joins TRBV7-8 to TRBJ2-1, with 10 positions matching TRBD1. V shed 5 bases, J shed 3 bases, and the junction held 7 bases outside the gene matches. The CDR3 is 16 amino acids. Germline loops: CDR1 SGHVS, CDR2 FQNEAQ. As DNA, the CDR3 is TGTGCCAGCAGCCCAAGAGGACAGGGGGGCTACAATGAGCAGTTCTTC. Residues: CASSPRGQGGYNEQFF.

This sequence joins TRBV6-5 and TRBJ1-2; D gene unclear. The CDR3 sequence is 12 residues long. Trimming left V 6 bases short and J 4 bases short, with 9 bases between. Germline CDR1 and CDR2: MNHEY and SVGAGI. The DNA for the CDR3 is TGTGCCAGCAGCCTTAACAGCTATGGCTACACCTTC. Translation gives CASSLNSYGYTF.

The rearrangement links TRBV12-5 to TRBJ2-7, with D unresolved. Germline V CDR1 and CDR2: LGHNT, FRNRAP. The V end lost 1 base, the J end lost 4 bases, and 2 bases lay between the germline ends. This CDR3 is 11 amino acids long. CDR3 nucleotides: TGTGCTAGTGGTTTGGCGTACGAGCAGTACGTC. Translation gives CASGLAYEQYV.

This clone was seen a single time. The genes are TRBV12-1 and TRBJ1-1; TRBD1 is the table's D call and was not checked against the DNA. TRBV12-1 is shown as a pseudogene. The CDR3 spans 15 residues. The CDR3 nucleotides are TGTGCCAGCAGCAGACGCCGGGACAGGGTCACTGAAGCTTTCTTT. Protein sequence: CASSRRRDRVTEAFF.

The J gene is TRBJ2-7, the V gene TRBV7-2; 10 bases map to TRBD2. J gave up 4 bases and V 4 bases, and 16 bases lay outside the gene matches. The CDR3 length is 18 residues. Germline-derived CDR1 and CDR2 are SGHTA and FQGNSA. The CDR3 DNA is TGTGCCAGCAGCTCAAATCTAGGGCTAGCGGGGGTACGATACGAGCAGTACTTC. It specifies CASSSNLGLAGVRYEQYF.

J is TRBJ1-5 and V is TRBV6-2 or TRBV6-3; tentative D call: TRBD1 (6 bases). The CDR3 sequence is 17 residues long. The V gene lost 5 bases and the J gene lost 2 bases, with 19 bases spanning the gap. CDR1 MNHEY and CDR2 SVGEGT come from the germline V gene. In DNA, the CDR3 is TGTGCCAGCAGTAACGCTGGGGGGGCAGTAGGCAATCAGCCCCAGCATTTT. It translates to CASSNAGGAVGNQPQHF.